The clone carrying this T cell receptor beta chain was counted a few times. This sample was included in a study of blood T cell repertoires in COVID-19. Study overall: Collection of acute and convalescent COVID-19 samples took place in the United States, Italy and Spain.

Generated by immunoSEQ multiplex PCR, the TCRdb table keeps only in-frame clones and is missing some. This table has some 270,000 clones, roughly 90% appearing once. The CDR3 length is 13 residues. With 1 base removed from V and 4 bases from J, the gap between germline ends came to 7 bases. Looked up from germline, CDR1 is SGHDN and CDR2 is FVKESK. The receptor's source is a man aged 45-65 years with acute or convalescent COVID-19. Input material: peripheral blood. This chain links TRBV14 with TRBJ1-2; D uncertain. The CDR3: CASSQGTSYGYTF. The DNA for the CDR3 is TGTGCCAGCAGCCAAGGTACCAGCTATGGCTACACCTTC.